What follows are 3 T cell receptor beta chains derived from one specimen sequenced in a study of T cells after yellow fever vaccination. TCRdb reanalysed the 5' RACE reads using MiXCR and keeps one entry per CDR3 protein. The sample yields hundreds of thousands of distinct CDR3 sequences, 4.1% seen once. Sample: PBMCs, taken 5 days after the yellow fever booster vaccination. The receptors shown here come from a man aged 18 to 30 who received the YFV17D yellow fever vaccine.

Ten or more counts support this clonotype. The chain links TRBV4-2 to TRBJ1-2, with TRBD1 identical over 9 bases. V shed 4 bases and J 4 bases; nucleotides not matched to a gene: 10. Germline lookup yields CDR1 LGHNA and CDR2 YNFKEQ. The CDR3 consists of 16 residues. CDR3 nucleotides: TGTGCCAGCAGCCGCCAGAACAGGGGGCGGACCTATGGCTACACCTTC. This encodes CASSRQNRGRTYGYTF.

This clonotype has only a few counts. The rearrangement links TRBV19 to TRBJ2-1; D uncertain. From germline, CDR1 is LNHDA and CDR2 SQIVND (reference sequence). The CDR3 extends over 11 amino acids. V dropped 5 bases and J dropped 9 bases, with 8 bases sitting between them. The CDR3 here is CASSRQAEQFF. The CDR3 region has the DNA TGTGCCAGTAGTCGGCAGGCTGAGCAGTTCTTC.

This clonotype was seen more than once but under ten times. J is TRBJ2-7 and V is TRBV10-3; TRBD2 might be the D (6 bases). Trimming pared 6 bases from V and 1 base from J, leaving 10 bases between. CDR1 is ENHRY, CDR2 SYGVKD, per germline. This CDR3 spans 13 amino acids. CDR3 bases: TGTGCCATCAGACGGGACTTTTCCTACGAGCAGTACGTC. This encodes CAIRRDFSYEQYV.